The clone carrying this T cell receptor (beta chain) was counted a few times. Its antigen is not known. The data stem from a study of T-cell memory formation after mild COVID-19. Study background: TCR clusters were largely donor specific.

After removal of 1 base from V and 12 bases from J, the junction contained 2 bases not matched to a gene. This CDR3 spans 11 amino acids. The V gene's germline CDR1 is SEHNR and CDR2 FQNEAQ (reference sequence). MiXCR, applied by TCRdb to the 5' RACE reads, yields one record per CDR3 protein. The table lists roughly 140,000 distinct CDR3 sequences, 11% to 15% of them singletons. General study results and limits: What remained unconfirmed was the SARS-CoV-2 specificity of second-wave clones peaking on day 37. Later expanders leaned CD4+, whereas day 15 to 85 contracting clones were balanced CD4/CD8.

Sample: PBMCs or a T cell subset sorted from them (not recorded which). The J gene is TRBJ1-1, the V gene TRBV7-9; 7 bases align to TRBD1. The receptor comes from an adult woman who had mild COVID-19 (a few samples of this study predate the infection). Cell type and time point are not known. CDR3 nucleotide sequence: TGTGCCAGCAGCTTAGAGGGGGCGACTTTCTTT. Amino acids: CASSLEGATFF. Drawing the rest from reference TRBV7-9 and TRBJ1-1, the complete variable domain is DTGVSQNPRHKITKRGQNVTFRCDPISEHNRLYWYRQTLGQGPEFLTYFQNEAQLEKSRLLSDRFSAERPKGSFSTLEIQRTEQGDSAMYLCASSLEGATFFGQGTRLTVV.